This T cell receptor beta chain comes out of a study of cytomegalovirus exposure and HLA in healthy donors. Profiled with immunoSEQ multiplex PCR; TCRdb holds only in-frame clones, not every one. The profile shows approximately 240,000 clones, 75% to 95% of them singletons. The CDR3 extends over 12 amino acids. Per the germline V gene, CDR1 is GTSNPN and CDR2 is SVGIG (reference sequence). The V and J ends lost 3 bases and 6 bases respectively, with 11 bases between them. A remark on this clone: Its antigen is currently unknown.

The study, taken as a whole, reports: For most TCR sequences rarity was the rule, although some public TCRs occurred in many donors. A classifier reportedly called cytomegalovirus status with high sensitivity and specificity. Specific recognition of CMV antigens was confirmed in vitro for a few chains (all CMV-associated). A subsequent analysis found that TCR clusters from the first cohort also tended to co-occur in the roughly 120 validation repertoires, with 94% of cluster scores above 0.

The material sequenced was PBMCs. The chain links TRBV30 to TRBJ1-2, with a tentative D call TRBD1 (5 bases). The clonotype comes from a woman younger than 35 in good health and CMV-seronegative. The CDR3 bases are TGTGCCTGGAGCGCAGGGTACCATGGCTACACCTTC. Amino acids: CAWSAGYHGYTF. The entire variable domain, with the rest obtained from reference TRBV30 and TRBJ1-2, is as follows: SQTIHQWPATLVQPVGSPLSLECTVEGTSNPNLYWYRQAAGRGLQLLFYSVGIGQISSEVPQNLSASRPQDRQFILSSKKLLLSDSGFYLCAWSAGYHGYTFGSGTRLTVV.